This T cell receptor beta chain is from a study of blood T cell repertoires in COVID-19. Study at large: Nucleic acid was either cDNA or gDNA, and it came from T cells, B-cell-depleted T cells, or PBMCs.

As handled by the study authors: Amplification of reference gene primers was used by the study to estimate nucleated cell counts. Some clones are missing from TCRdb's copy, which holds only in-frame ones; the method was immunoSEQ multiplex PCR. The V and J calls and clone size come from that table; D and trimming were worked out from the DNA. Altogether over 120,000 clones are present, 76% being singletons, with the ten largest covering 3.5% to 5%. The CDR3 is made up of 13 amino acids. Germline V gene data show CDR1 as DFQATT and CDR2 as SNEGSKA (reference sequence). Comment on this clone: The junction departs from germline at one end; a sequencing error may be responsible.

Sequencing used peripheral blood. The receptor comes from an elderly woman with active or convalescent COVID-19. This chain links TRBV20-1 with TRBJ1-2; 10 nucleotides agree with TRBD1. CDR3 region: CSASGTGAFLTRF. CDR3 coding DNA: TGCAGTGCTAGTGGGACAGGGGCCTTTTTAACCCGCTTC.